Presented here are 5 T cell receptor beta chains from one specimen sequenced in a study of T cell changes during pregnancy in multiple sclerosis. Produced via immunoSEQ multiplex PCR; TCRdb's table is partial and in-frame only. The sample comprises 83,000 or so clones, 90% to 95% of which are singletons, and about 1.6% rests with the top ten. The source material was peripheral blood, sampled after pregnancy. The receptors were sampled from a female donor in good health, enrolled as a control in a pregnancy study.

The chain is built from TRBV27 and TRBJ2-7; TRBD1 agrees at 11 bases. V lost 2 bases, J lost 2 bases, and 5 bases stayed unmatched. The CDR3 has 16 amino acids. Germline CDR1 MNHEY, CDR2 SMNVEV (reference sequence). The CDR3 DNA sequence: TGTGCCAGCAGTTTAGTGTCGGGACAGGGGGCCTACGAGCAGTACTTC. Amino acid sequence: CASSLVSGQGAYEQYF.

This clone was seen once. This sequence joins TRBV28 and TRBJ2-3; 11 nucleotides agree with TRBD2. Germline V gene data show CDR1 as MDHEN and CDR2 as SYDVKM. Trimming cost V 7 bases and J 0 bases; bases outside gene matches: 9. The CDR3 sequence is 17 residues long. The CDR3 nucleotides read TGTGCCAGCACCGTTAGCGGGAGGGCCGCGAGCACAGATACGCAGTATTTT. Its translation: CASTVSGRAASTDTQYF.

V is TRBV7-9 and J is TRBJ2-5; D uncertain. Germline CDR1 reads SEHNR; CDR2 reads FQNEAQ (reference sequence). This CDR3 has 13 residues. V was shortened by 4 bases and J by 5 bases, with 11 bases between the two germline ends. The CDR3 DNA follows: TGTGCCAGCAGCTCCGACGGGTGGGAGACCCAGTACTTC. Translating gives CASSSDGWETQYF. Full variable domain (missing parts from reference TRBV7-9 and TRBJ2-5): DTGVSQNPRHKITKRGQNVTFRCDPISEHNRLYWYRQTLGQGPEFLTYFQNEAQLEKSRLLSDRFSAERPKGSFSTLEIQRTEQGDSAMYLCASSSDGWETQYFGPGTRLLVL.

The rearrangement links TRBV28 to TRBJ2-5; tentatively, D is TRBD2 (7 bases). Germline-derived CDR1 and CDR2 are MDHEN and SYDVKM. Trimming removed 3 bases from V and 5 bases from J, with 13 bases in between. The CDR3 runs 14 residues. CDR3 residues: CASSFSGGVETQYF. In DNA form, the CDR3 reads TGTGCCAGCAGTTTCTCGGGGGGCGTGGAGACCCAGTACTTC.

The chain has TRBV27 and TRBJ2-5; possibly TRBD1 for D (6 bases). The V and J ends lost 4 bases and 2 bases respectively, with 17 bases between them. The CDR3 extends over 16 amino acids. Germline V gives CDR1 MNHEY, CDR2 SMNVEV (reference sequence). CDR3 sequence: CASSWVGGPKQETQYF. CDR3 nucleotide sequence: TGTGCCAGCAGTTGGGTAGGGGGACCAAAACAAGAGACCCAGTACTTC.